The 13 T cell receptor beta chains below all came from one sample that was sequenced in a study of siplizumab effects on memory and regulatory T cells. TCRdb's copy holds only in-frame clones and misses some; the assay was immunoSEQ multiplex PCR. The sample has about 100,000 clones; around 90% are singletons. Sequencing was performed on Tregs sorted from blood. Receptors were obtained from a human donor in good health.

The gene calls are TRBV25-1 and TRBJ1-4; tentatively, D is TRBD1 (5 bases). Germline assignment: CDR1 MGHDK and CDR2 SYGVNS. V gave up 6 bases and J gave up 5 bases, with 13 bases separating them. CDR3 length: 14 amino acids. DNA of the CDR3: TGTGCCAGCAGAACTTACGGGGGGAATGAAAAACTGTTTTTT. Residues: CASRTYGGNEKLFF.

The chain joins TRBV6-1 to TRBJ1-1, with 9 positions matching TRBD1. The CDR3 has 18 amino acids. CDR1 is MNHNS and CDR2 is SASEGT in the germline V gene. J gave up 0 bases and V 4 bases, and 12 bases lay outside the gene matches. Here the CDR3 DNA reads TGTGCCAGCAGTGGGAAGGGAGGGACAGGGTATTTGAACACTGAAGCTTTCTTT. Its translation: CASSGKGGTGYLNTEAFF.

CDR3 protein: CASSLVRANTGELFF. The CDR3 coding sequence is TGCGCCAGCAGCTTGGTCAGGGCTAACACCGGGGAGCTGTTTTTT. This chain connects TRBV5-1 to TRBJ2-2, with D possibly matching TRBD1 (5 bases). Germline assignment: CDR1 SGHRS and CDR2 YFSETQ. The CDR3 loop spans 15 amino acids. Trimming stripped 0 bases from V and 2 bases from J, with 8 bases between.

The rearrangement links TRBV7-8 to TRBJ2-1, with D tentatively TRBD2 (7 bases). The CDR3 consists of 17 residues. Deletions cut 5 bases from V and 7 bases from J, with 24 bases between. Germline assignment: CDR1 SGHVS and CDR2 FQNEAQ. Here the CDR3 DNA reads TGTGCCAGCAGCCTAAACAGGTGGGGGGGCCTGGGGAATGAGCAGTTCTTC. Its protein product is CASSLNRWGGLGNEQFF.

The chain carries TRBV28 and TRBJ2-4, with 7 bases fitting TRBD1. The CDR3 runs to 17 residues. The germline gives CDR1 MDHEN, CDR2 SYDVKM. Trimming cost V 6 bases and J 0 bases; bases outside gene matches: 11. This CDR3 reads CASSDTKGGLAKNIQYF. The CDR3, as DNA: TGTGCCAGCAGCGACACCAAAGGGGGCTTAGCCAAAAACATTCAGTACTTC.

The chain is built from TRBV19 and TRBJ1-3; D uncertain. Trimming left V 7 bases short and J 3 bases short, with 13 bases between. CDR3 length: 14 residues. CDR1 LNHDA and CDR2 SQIVND come from the germline V gene (reference sequence). CDR3 in amino acids: CASKYSAGGNTIYF. The CDR3 nucleotides read TGTGCCAGTAAATATTCCGCGGGTGGAAACACCATATATTTT.

This clone is a singleton in its sample. The chain has TRBV5-1 and TRBJ2-7; D gene uncertain. The germline CDR1 and CDR2 sequences are SGHRS and YFSETQ. The CDR3 runs 12 residues. The V and J ends lost 0 bases and 12 bases respectively, with 13 bases between them. The CDR3 loop reads CASSLEDNRRYF. The CDR3 DNA is TGCGCCAGCAGCTTGGAGGATAACCGGAGGTACTTC.

This rearrangement joins TRBV5-1 to TRBJ1-1; no reliable D call. Germline loops: CDR1 SGHRS, CDR2 YFSETQ. The ends were cut back, 0 bases at V and 3 bases at J, with 12 bases in the middle. The CDR3 has 15 residues. The CDR3 protein is CASSLDSPLDTEAFF. CDR3 DNA sequence: TGCGCCAGCAGCTTGGACAGCCCCTTGGACACTGAAGCTTTCTTT. Together with reference TRBV5-1 and TRBJ1-1, the CDR3 gives the full variable domain: KAGVTQTPRYLIKTRGQQVTLSCSPISGHRSVSWYQQTPGQGLQFLFEYFSETQRNKGNFPGRFSGRQFSNSRSEMNVSTLELGDSALYLCASSLDSPLDTEAFFGQGTRLTVV.

The gene calls are TRBV19 and TRBJ2-3, with D perhaps TRBD1 or TRBD2 (5 bases each). Trimming stripped 8 bases from V and 0 bases from J, with 9 bases between. CDR1 and CDR2 from the germline V gene are LNHDA and SQIVND (reference sequence). CDR3 length: 13 residues. The CDR3 protein is CASDRGSTDTQYF. As DNA, the CDR3 is TGTGCCAGTGACCGGGGCAGCACAGATACGCAGTATTTT.

The CDR3 protein is CASSDGTFSEKLFF. CDR3 DNA: TGTGCCAGTAGTGACGGGACATTCAGCGAAAAACTGTTTTTT. The rearrangement joins TRBV19 to TRBJ1-4, with D possibly TRBD1 on 6 matching bases. Trimming cost V 5 bases and J 8 bases, with 15 bases left between them. Germline V gene lookup returns CDR1 LNHDA and CDR2 SQIVND (reference sequence). This CDR3 spans 14 amino acids.

The table lists this clone with a few counts. The chain has TRBV30 and TRBJ1-2, with D possibly TRBD1 on 5 matching bases. The CDR3 spans 12 residues. The V gene's germline CDR1 is GTSNPN and CDR2 SVGIG (reference sequence). The V end lost 6 bases, the J end lost 4 bases, and 12 bases lay between the germline ends. CDR3 amino acids: CACKQVTYGYTF. As DNA, the CDR3 is TGTGCCTGCAAACAGGTCACCTATGGCTACACCTTC.

J is TRBJ1-2 and V is TRBV5-1; TRBD1 matches 11 bases. The CDR3 has 17 residues. The junction had 10 bases not matched to a gene; V was cut back by 0 bases and J by 6 bases. The germline CDR1 and CDR2 sequences are SGHRS and YFSETQ. The CDR3 sequence is CASSLEGTGGARNGYTF. Written as DNA, the CDR3 is TGCGCCAGCAGCTTGGAAGGGACAGGGGGAGCGAGGAATGGCTACACCTTC.

In its sample, this clone was seen a few times. The rearrangement uses TRBV25-1 and TRBJ1-1; 7 bases agree with TRBD1. Trimming removed 6 bases from V and 11 bases from J; junction bases left unmatched: 3. Germline lookup yields CDR1 MGHDK and CDR2 SYGVNS. The CDR3 spans 10 residues. Here the CDR3 DNA reads TGTGCCAGCAGACAGGGGAAGGCTTTCTTT. As protein: CASRQGKAFF.